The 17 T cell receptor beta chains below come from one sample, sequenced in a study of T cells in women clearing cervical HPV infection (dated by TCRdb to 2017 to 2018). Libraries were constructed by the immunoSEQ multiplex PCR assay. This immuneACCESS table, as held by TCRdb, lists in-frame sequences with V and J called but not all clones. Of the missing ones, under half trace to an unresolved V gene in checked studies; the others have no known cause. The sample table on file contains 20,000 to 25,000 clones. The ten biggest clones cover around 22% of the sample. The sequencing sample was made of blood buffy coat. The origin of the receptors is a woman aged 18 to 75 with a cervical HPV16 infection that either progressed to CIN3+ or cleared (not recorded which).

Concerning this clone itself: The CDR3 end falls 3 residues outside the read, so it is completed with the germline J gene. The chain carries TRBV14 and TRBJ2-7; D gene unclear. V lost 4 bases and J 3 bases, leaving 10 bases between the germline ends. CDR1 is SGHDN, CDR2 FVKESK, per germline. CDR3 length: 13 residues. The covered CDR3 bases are TGTGCCAGCAGCCCTAGTTTATTCTACGAG. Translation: CASSPSLFYE. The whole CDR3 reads CASSPSLFYEQYF.

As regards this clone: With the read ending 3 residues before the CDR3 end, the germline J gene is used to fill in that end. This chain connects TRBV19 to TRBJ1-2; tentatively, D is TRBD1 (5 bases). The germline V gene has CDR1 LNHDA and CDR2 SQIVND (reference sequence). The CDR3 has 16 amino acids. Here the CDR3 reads CASSPAGTSASRDYTF. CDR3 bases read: TGTGCCAGTAGTCCTGCGGGGACTAGCGCCAGCCGTGAC. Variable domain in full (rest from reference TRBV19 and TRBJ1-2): DGGITQSPKYLFRKEGQNVTLSCEQNLNHDAMYWYRQDPGQGLRLIYYSQIVNDFQKGDIAEGYSVSREKKESFPLTVTSAQKNPTAFYLCASSPAGTSASRDYTFGSGTRLTVV.

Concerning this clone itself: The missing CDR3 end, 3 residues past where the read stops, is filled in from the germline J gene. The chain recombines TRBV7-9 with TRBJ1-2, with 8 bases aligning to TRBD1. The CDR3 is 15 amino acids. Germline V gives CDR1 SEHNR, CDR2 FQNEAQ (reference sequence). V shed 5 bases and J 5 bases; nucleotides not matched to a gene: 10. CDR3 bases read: TGTGCCAGCAGCCCCTCGGGACAGGCCGTATATGGC. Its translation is CASSPSGQAVYG. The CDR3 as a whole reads CASSPSGQAVYGYTF.

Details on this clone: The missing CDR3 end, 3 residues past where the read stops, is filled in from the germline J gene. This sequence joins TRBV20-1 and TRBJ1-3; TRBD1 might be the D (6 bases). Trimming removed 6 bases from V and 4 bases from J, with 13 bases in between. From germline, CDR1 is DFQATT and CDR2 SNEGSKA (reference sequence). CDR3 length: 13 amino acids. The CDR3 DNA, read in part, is TGCAGTGCGCGGAGGACAGAAGGAAACACC. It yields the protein CSARRTEGNT. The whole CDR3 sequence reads CSARRTEGNTIYF.

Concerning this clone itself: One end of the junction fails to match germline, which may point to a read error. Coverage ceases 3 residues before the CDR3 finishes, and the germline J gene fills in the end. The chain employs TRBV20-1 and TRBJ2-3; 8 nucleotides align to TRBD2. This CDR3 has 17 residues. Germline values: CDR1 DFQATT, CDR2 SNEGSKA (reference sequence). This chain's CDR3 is CSARDRGGPISSDTQYF. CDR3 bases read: TGCAGTGCCAGAGACCGGGGGGGTCCAATCTCTTCAGATACG.

CDR3 residues: CSLQTSDGGEQYF. The sequenced CDR3 bases are TGCAGTCTCCAAACGTCTGACGGCGGCGAG. The rearrangement uses TRBV20-1 and TRBJ2-7, with D unresolved. The missing CDR3 end, 3 residues past where the read stops, is filled in from the germline J gene. Looked up from germline, CDR1 is DFQATT and CDR2 is SNEGSKA (reference sequence). The CDR3 runs to 13 residues. The V and J ends lost 8 bases and 6 bases respectively, with 20 bases between them.

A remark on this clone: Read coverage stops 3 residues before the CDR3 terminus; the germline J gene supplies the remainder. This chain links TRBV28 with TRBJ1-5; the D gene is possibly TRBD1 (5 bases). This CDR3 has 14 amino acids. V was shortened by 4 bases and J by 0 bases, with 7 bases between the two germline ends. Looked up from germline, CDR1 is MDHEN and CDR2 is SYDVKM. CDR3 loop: CASSSRGSNQPQHF. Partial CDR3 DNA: TGTGCCAGCAGTTCTAGGGGTAGCAATCAGCCC.

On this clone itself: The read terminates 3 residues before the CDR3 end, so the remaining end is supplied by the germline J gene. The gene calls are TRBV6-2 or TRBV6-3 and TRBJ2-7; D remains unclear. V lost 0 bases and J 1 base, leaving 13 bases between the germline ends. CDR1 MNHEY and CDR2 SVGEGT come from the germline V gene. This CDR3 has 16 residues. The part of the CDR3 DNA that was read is TGTGCCAGCAGTTACTCTATGTCGGAAGGGTCCTACGAG. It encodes CASSYSMSEGSYE. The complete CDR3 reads CASSYSMSEGSYEQYF.

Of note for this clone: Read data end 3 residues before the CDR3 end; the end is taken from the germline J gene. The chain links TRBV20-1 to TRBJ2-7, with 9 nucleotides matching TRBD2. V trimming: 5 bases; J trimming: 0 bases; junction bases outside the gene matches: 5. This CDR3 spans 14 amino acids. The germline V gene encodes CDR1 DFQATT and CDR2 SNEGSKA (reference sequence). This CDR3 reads CSALSGGNSYEQYF. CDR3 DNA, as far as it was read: TGCAGTGCTTTGAGCGGGGGGAACTCCTACGAG.

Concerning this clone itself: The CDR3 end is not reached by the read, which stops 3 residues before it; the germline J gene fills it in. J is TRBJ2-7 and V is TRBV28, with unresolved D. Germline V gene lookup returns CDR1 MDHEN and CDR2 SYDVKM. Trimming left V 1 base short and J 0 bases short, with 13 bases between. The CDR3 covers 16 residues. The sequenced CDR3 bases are TGTGCCAGCAGTTTATATGGTCCAGGTTACTCCTACGAG. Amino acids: CASSLYGPGYSYE. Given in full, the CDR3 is CASSLYGPGYSYEQYF. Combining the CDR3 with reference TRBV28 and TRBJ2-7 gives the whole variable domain DVKVTQSSRYLVKRTGEKVFLECVQDMDHENMFWYRQDPGLGLRLIYFSYDVKMKEKGDIPEGYSVSREKKERFSLILESASTNQTSMYLCASSLYGPGYSYEQYFGPGTRLTVT.

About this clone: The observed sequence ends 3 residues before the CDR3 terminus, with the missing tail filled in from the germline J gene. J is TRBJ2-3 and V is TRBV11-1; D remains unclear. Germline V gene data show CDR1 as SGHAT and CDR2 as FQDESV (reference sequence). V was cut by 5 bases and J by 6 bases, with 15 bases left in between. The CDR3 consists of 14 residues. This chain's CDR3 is CASSQSHIGDTQYF. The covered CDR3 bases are TGTGCCAGCAGCCAAAGCCACATCGGGGATACG.

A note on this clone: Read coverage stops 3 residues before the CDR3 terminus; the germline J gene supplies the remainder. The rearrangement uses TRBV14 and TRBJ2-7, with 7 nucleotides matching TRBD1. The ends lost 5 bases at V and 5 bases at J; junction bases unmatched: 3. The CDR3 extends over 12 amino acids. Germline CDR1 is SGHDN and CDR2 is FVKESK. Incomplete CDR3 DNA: TGTGCCAGCAGCGTCGGGACAGACGAG. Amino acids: CASSVGTDE. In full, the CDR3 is CASSVGTDEQYF.

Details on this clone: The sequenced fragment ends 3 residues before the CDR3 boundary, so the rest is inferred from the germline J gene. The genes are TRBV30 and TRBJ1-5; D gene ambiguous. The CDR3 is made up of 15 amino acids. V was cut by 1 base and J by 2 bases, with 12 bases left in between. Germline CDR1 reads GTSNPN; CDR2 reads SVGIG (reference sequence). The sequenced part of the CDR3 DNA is TGTGCCTGGAGTGGGGCATCCAGAGGCAATCAGCCC. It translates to CAWSGASRGNQP. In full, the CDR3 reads CAWSGASRGNQPQHF.

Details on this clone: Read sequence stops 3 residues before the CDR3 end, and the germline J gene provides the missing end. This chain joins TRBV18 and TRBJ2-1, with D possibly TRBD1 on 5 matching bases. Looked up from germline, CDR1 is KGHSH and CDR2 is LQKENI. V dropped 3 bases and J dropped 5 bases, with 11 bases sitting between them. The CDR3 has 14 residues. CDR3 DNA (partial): TGTGCCAGCTCACCTCAGGACACACACAATGAG. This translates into CASSPQDTHNE. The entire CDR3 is CASSPQDTHNEQFF.

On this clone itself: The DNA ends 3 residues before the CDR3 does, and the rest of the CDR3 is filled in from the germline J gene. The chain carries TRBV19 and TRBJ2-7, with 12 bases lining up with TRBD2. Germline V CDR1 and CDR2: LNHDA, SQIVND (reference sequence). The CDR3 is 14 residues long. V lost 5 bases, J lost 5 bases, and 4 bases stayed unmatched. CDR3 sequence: CASSSSGGVDEQYF. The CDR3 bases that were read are TGTGCCAGTAGTTCTAGCGGGGGGGTAGACGAG.

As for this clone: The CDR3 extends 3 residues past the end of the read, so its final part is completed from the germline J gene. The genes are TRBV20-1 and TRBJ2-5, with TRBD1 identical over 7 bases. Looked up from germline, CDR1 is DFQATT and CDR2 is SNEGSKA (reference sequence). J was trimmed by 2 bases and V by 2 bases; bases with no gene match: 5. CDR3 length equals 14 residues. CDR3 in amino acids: CSARFPGQQETQYF. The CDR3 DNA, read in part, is TGCAGTGCTAGATTTCCGGGACAGCAAGAGACC.

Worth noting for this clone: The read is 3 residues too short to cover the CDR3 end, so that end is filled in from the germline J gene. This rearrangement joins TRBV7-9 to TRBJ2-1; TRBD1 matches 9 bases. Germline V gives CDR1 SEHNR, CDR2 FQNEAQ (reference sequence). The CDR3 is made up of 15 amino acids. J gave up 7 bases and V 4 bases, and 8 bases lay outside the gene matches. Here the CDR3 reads CASSSGQGGRNEQFF. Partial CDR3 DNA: TGTGCCAGCAGCTCGGGACAGGGAGGTCGGAATGAG.